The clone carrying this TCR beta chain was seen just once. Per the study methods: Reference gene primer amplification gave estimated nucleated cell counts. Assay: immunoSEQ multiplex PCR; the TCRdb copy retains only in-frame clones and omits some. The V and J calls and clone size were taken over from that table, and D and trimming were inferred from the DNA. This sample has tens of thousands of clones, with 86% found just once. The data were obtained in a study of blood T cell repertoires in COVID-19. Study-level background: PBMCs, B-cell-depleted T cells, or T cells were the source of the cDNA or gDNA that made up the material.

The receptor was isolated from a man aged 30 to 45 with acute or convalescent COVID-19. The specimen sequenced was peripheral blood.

As DNA, the CDR3 is TGTGCCAGCTCACCCGGAGGACAGGGGGCCTATGGCTACACCTTC. It codes for CASSPGGQGAYGYTF. The rearrangement uses TRBV18 and TRBJ1-2; 11 nucleotides agree with TRBD1. V gave up 3 bases and J gave up 4 bases; unmatched junction bases: 4. This CDR3 spans 15 amino acids. Germline CDR1 reads KGHSH; CDR2 reads LQKENI.